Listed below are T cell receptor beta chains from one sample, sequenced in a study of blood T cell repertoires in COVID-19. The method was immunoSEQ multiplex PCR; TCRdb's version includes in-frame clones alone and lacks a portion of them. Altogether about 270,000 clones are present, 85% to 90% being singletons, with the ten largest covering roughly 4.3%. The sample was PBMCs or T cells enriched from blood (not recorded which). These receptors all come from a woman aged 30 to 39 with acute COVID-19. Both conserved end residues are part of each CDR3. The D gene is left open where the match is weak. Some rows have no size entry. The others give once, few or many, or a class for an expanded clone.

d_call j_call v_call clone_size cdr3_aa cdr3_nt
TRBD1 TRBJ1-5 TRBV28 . CASSNDRGRGSNQPQHF TGTGCCAGCAGTAACGACAGGGGGCGCGGTAGCAATCAGCCCCAGCATTTT
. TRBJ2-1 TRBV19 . CASSIVGPPAGEQFF TGTGCCAGTAGTATAGTAGGTCCTCCCGCAGGGGAGCAGTTCTTC
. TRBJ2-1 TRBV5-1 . CASSLAGDLDEQFF TGCGCCAGCAGCTTGGCGGGTGACTTAGATGAGCAGTTCTTC
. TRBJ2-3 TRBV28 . CASRGGQTYQIGTDTQYF TGTGCCAGCAGGGGGGGACAGACCTACCAAATAGGCACAGATACGCAGTATTTT
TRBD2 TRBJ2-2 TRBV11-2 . CASSFWGGTSGSLPLFF TGTGCCAGCAGCTTTTGGGGGGGGACTAGCGGGAGTTTGCCGCTGTTTTTT
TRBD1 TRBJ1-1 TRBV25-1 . CASRGTGPNTEAFF TGTGCCAGCAGAGGGACAGGGCCGAACACTGAAGCTTTCTTT
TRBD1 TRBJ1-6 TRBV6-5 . CASSYQGANSPLHF TGTGCCAGCAGTTATCAGGGGGCGAATTCACCCCTCCACTTT
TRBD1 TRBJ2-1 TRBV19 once CASSTTTGNEQFF TGTGCCAGTAGTACCACGACAGGGAATGAGCAGTTCTTC
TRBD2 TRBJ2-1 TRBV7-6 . CASSKGLAGSYNEQFF TGTGCCAGCAGTAAAGGACTAGCGGGATCCTACAATGAGCAGTTCTTC
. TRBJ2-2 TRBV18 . CASSPPQANLNTGELFF TGTGCCAGCTCACCACCACAGGCGAACCTGAACACCGGGGAGCTGTTTTTT
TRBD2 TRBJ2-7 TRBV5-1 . CASSKRTSGAYEQYF TGCGCCAGCAGCAAAAGGACTAGCGGAGCCTACGAGCAGTACTTC
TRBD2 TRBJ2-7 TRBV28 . CASSLATSGDHYEQYF TGTGCCAGCAGTTTAGCTACTAGCGGGGATCACTACGAGCAGTACTTC
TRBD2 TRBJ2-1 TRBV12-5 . CASGLVGSGGGEQFF TGTGCTAGTGGTTTGGTCGGTTCGGGAGGCGGTGAGCAGTTCTTC
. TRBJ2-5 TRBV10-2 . CASRGAWGGETQYF TGCGCCAGCAGGGGGGCGTGGGGGGGCGAGACCCAGTACTTC
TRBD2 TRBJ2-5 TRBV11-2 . CASSLVPAGGQETQYF TGTGCCAGCAGCTTAGTTCCAGCGGGAGGGCAAGAGACCCAGTACTTC
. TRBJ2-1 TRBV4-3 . CASSQDRPGNEQFF TGCGCCAGCAGCCAAGATCGGCCAGGGAATGAGCAGTTCTTC
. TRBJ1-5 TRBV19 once CASNPLEGSQPQHF TGTGCCAGTAACCCACTCGAGGGCAGTCAGCCCCAGCATTTT
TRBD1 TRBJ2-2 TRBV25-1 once CASSVATGGETGELFF TGTGCCAGCAGTGTTGCGACAGGGGGCGAAACCGGGGAGCTGTTTTTT
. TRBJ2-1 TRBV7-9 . CASSLARLLSSYNEQFF TGTGCCAGCAGCTTAGCGCGGTTGCTGAGCTCCTACAATGAGCAGTTCTTC
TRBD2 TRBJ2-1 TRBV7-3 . CASSSTSGPYNEQFF TGTGCCAGCAGCTCAACTAGCGGTCCCTACAATGAGCAGTTCTTC
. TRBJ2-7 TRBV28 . CASSFHSYEQYF TGTGCCAGCAGTTTCCATTCCTACGAGCAGTACTTC
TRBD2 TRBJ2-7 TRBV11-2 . CASSPGRGRAPYEQYF TGTGCCAGCAGCCCCGGCCGCGGGAGGGCCCCCTACGAGCAGTACTTC
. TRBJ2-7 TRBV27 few CASSLSRGPSQQYF TGTGCCAGCAGTTTATCGCGGGGGCCCTCGCAGCAGTACTTC
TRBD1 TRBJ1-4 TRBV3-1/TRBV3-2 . CASSQIRTGGGEKLFF TGTGCCAGCAGCCAAATTCGGACAGGGGGTGGTGAAAAACTGTTTTTT
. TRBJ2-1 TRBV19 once CASSIKLDYVRIF TGTGCCAGTAGTATAAAGTTAGACTACGTGAGGATCTTC
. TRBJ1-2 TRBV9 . CASSVSVSYGYTF TGTGCCAGCAGCGTTTCGGTGAGCTATGGCTACACCTTC
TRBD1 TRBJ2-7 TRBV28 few CASSLVGQHYEQYF TGTGCCAGCAGTTTAGTGGGACAGCACTACGAGCAGTACTTC
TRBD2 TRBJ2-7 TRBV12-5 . CASGASGSDEQYF TGTGCTAGTGGAGCCAGCGGGAGCGACGAGCAGTACTTC
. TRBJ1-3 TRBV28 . CASSSTVRFSGNTIYF TGTGCCAGCAGTTCGACAGTCCGCTTCTCTGGAAACACCATATATTTT
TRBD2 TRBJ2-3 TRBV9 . CASSVGREGWTDTQYF TGTGCCAGCAGCGTGGGGCGGGAGGGTTGGACAGATACGCAGTATTTT
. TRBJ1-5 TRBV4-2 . CASSQVGGDSNQPQHF TGTGCCAGCAGCCAAGTGGGGGGAGATAGCAATCAGCCCCAGCATTTT
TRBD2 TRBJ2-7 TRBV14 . CASSPGLAGINSYEQYF TGTGCCAGCAGCCCGGGACTAGCGGGGATTAACTCCTACGAGCAGTACTTC
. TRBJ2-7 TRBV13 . CASSLGTVAYEQYF TGTGCCAGCAGCCTCGGGACTGTAGCCTACGAGCAGTACTTC
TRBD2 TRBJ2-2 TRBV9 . CASSDKTSGPNTGELFF TGTGCCAGCAGCGATAAGACTAGCGGCCCTAACACCGGGGAGCTGTTTTTT
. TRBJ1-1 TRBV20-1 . CSASLAEAFF TGCAGTGCTAGTCTAGCTGAAGCTTTCTTT
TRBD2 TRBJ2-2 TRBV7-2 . CASSLRGGVATPGELFF TGTGCCAGCAGCTTACGGGGGGGAGTAGCTACACCCGGGGAGCTGTTTTTT
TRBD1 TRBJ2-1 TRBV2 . CASSSQTGFANEQFF TGTGCCAGCAGTTCCCAGACAGGGTTTGCCAATGAGCAGTTCTTC
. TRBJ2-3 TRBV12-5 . CASGLVIGGFDSTDTQYF TGTGCTAGTGGTTTGGTAATTGGAGGTTTCGATAGTACAGATACGCAGTATTTT
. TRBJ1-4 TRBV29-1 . CSVEAPPGGKLFF TGCAGCGTTGAGGCACCCCCGGGAGGAAAACTGTTTTTT
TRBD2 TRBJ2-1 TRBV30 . CAWRLAGYNEQFF TGTGCCTGGAGGCTAGCGGGGTACAATGAGCAGTTCTTC
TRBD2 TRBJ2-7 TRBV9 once CASSFGLAGTYEQYF TGTGCCAGCAGCTTCGGACTAGCGGGTACCTACGAGCAGTACTTC
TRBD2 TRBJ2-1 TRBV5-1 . CASSPPNLAGGYNEQFF TGCGCCAGCAGCCCTCCGAATCTAGCGGGAGGATACAATGAGCAGTTCTTC
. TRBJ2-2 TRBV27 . CASSPTNTGELFF TGTGCCAGCAGTCCTACGAACACCGGGGAGCTGTTTTTT
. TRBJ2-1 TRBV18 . CASSPPNSKVNNEQFF TGTGCCAGCTCACCACCGAACAGTAAAGTCAACAATGAGCAGTTCTTC
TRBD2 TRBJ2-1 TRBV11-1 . CASSSHSGTSYNEQFF TGTGCCAGCAGCTCTCATAGCGGGACCTCCTACAATGAGCAGTTCTTC
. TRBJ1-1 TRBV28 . CASSLPLNTEAFF TGTGCCAGCAGTCTCCCCCTGAACACTGAAGCTTTCTTT
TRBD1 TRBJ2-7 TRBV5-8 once CASSLAPGQTYEQYF TGTGCCAGCAGCTTGGCCCCGGGACAGACCTACGAGCAGTACTTC
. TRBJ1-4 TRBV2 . CASSGREDEKLFF TGTGCCAGCAGTGGCAGGGAGGATGAAAAACTGTTTTTT
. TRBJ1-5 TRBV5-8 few CASSPIAGPRGF TGTGCCAGCAGTCCAATAGCCGGGCCCAGGGGATTT
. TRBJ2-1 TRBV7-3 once CASSSLDNEQFF TGTGCCAGCAGCTCCTTAGACAATGAGCAGTTCTTC
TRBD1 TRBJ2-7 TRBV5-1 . CASSFQGQGPYEQYF TGCGCCAGCAGCTTTCAGGGACAGGGGCCCTACGAGCAGTACTTC
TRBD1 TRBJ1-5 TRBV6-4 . CASSDPRDRPDNSNQPQHF TGTGCCAGCAGTGACCCCCGGGACAGGCCCGACAATAGCAATCAGCCCCAGCATTTT
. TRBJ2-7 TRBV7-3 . CASSPYRDSDEQYF TGTGCCAGCAGCCCCTATCGGGACTCGGACGAGCAGTACTTC
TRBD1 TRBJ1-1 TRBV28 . CASTLRPGGSDTEAFF TGTGCCAGCACCCTACGGCCAGGGGGGTCGGACACTGAAGCTTTCTTT
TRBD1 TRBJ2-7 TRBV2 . CASSDWTGGIYEQYF TGTGCCAGCAGTGATTGGACAGGGGGTATTTACGAGCAGTACTTC
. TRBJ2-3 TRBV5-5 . CASSIGWGGTDTQYF TGTGCCAGCAGCATAGGGTGGGGGGGCACAGATACGCAGTATTTT
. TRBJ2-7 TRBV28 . CASSLGGVYAYEQYF TGTGCCAGCAGCCTGGGAGGAGTATACGCCTACGAGCAGTACTTC
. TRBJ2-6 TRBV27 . CASRELPGANVLTF TGTGCCAGCAGAGAACTGCCTGGGGCCAACGTCCTGACTTTC
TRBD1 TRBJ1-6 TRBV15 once CATSGTGFGYSPLHF TGTGCCACCAGCGGGACAGGGTTCGGGTACTCACCCCTCCACTTT